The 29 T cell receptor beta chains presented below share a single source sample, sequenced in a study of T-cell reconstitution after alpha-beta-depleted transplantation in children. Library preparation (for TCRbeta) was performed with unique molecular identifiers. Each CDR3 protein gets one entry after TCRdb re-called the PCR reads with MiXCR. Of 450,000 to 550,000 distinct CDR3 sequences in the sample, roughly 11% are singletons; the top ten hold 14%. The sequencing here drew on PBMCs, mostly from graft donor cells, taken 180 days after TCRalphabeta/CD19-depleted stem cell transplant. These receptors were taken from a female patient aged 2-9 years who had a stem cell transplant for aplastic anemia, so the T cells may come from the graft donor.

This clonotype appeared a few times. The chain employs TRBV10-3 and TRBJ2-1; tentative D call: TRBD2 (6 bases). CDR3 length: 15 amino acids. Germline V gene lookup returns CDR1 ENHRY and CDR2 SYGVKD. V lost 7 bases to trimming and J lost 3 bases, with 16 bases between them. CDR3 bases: TGTGCCATCATCAGGCGACGGGGGTTCTACAATGAGCAGTTCTTC. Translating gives CAIIRRRGFYNEQFF.

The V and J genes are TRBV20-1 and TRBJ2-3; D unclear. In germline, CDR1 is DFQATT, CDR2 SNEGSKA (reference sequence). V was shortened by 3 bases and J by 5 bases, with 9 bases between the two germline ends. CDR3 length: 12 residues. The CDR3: CSASPSIDTQYF. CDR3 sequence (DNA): TGCAGTGCTAGCCCTAGTATAGATACGCAGTATTTT.

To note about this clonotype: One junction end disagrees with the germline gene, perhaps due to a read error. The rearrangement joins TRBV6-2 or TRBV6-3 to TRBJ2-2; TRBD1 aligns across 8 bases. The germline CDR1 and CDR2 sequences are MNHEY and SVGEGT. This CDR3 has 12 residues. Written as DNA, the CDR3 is TGTGCCAGCAGTTACTCGACAGGGGCGCTGTTTTTT. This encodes CASSYSTGALFF.

The CDR3 loop reads CASSQLSVEGWWNEQFF. The CDR3 DNA follows: TGTGCCAGCAGCCAACTATCGGTGGAGGGGTGGTGGAATGAGCAGTTCTTC. The genes are TRBV14 and TRBJ2-1, with D tentatively TRBD2 (6 bases). Trimming cost V 2 bases and J 7 bases, with 21 bases left between them. Germline V lookup: CDR1 SGHDN, CDR2 FVKESK. The CDR3 loop spans 17 amino acids.

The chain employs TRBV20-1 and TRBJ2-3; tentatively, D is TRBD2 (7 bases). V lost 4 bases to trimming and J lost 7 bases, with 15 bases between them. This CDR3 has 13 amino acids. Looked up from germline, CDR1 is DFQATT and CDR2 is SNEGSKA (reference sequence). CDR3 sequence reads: CSAKPGGGNTQYF. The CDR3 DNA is TGCAGTGCTAAGCCGGGGGGCGGGAATACGCAGTATTTT.

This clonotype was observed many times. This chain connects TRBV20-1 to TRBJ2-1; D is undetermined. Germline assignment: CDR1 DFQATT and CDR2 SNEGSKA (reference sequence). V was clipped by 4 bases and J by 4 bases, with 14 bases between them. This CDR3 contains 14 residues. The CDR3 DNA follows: TGCAGTGCTACTGTTAGTTGGATTTACAATGAGCAGTTCTTC. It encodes CSATVSWIYNEQFF.

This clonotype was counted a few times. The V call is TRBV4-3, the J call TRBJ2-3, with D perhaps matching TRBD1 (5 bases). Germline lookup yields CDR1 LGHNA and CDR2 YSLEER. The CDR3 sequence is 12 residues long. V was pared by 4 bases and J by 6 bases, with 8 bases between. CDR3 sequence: CASSRGRDTQYF. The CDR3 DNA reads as TGCGCCAGCAGCCGGGGCCGGGATACGCAGTATTTT.

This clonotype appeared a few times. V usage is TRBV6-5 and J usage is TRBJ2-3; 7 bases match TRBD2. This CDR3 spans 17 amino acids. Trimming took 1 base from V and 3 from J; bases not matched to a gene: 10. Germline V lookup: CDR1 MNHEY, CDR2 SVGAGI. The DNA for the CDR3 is TGTGCCAGCAGTTACTTCATGCTAGCGGAAGGGACAGATACGCAGTATTTT. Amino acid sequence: CASSYFMLAEGTDTQYF.

For the CDR3, the DNA is TGTGCCAGCAGCCCCCTAGCGGGGTTATACAATGAGCAGTTCTTC. Translation gives CASSPLAGLYNEQFF. The J gene is TRBJ2-1, the V gene TRBV7-3; 9 nucleotides align to TRBD2. Germline V gene lookup returns CDR1 SGHTA and CDR2 FQGTGA. This CDR3 comprises 15 residues. After removal of 5 bases from V and 4 bases from J, the junction contained 6 bases not matched to a gene.

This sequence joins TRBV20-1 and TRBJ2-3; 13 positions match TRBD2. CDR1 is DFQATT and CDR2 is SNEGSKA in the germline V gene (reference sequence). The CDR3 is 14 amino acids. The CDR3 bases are TGCTCCACTGTACTAGCGGGAGGGGCAGATACGCAGTATTTT. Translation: CSTVLAGGADTQYF.

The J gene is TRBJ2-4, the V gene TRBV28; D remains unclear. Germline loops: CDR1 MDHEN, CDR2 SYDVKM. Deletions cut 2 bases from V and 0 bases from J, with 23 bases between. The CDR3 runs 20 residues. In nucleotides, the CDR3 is TGTGCCAGCAGTTTAAGTTTTACACTCAGGAGCAATCTAGCCAAAAACATTCAGTACTTC. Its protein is CASSLSFTLRSNLAKNIQYF.

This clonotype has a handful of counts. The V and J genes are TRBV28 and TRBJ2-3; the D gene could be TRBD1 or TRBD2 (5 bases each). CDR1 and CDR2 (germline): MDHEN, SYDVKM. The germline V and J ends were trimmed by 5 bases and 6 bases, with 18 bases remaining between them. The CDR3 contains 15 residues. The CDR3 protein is CASSTPGPKGDTQYF. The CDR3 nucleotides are TGTGCCAGCAGTACGCCGGGACCCAAAGGGGATACGCAGTATTTT.

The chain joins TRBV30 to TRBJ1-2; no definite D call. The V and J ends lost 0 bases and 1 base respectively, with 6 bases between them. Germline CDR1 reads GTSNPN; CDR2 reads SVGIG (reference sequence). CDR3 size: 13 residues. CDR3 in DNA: TGTGCCTGGAGTGTACCCATTAACTATGGCTACACCTTC. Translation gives CAWSVPINYGYTF.

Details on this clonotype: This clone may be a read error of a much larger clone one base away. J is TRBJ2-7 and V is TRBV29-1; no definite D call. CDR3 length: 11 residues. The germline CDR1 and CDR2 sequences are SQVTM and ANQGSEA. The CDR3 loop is CSALSWYDQYF. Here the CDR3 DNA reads TGCAGCGCCTTGAGTTGGTACGACCAGTACTTC.

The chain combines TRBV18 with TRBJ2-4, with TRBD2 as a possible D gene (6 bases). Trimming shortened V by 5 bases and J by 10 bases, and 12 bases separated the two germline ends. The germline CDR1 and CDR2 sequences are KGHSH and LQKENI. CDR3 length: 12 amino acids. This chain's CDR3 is CASSSRDCIQYF. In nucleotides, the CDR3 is TGTGCCAGCTCATCCCGGGACTGTATTCAGTACTTC.

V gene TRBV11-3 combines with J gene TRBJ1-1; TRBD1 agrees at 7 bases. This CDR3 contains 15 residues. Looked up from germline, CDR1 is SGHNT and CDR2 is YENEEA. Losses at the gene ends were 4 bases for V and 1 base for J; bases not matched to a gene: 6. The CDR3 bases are TGTGCCAGCAGCTCCCAGGGACAGCAGAACACTGAAGCTTTCTTT. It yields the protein CASSSQGQQNTEAFF. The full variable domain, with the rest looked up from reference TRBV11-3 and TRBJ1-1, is EAGVVQSPRYKIIEKKQPVAFWCNPISGHNTLYWYLQNLGQGPELLIRYENEEAVDDSQLPKDRFSAERLKGVDSTLKIQPAELGDSAVYLCASSSQGQQNTEAFFGQGTRLTVV.

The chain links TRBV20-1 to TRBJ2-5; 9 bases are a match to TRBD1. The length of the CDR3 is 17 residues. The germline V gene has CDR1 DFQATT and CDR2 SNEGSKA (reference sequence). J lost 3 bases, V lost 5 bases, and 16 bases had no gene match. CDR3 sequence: CSARDREEFVWEETQYF. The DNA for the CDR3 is TGCAGTGCTCGGGACAGGGAGGAGTTTGTTTGGGAAGAGACCCAGTACTTC.

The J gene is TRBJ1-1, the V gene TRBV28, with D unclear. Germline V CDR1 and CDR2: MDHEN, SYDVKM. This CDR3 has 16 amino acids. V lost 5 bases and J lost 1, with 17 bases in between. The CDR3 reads CASSPYAGEKNTEAFF. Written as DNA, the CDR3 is TGTGCCAGCAGTCCGTATGCGGGAGAAAAGAACACTGAAGCTTTCTTT. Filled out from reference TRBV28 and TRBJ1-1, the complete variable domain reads DVKVTQSSRYLVKRTGEKVFLECVQDMDHENMFWYRQDPGLGLRLIYFSYDVKMKEKGDIPEGYSVSREKKERFSLILESASTNQTSMYLCASSPYAGEKNTEAFFGQGTRLTVV.

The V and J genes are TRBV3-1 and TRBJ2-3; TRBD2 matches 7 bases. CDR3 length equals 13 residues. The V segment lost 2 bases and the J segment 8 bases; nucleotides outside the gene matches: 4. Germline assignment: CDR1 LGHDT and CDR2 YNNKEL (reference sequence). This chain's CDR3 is CASSQRGTTTQYF. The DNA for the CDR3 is TGTGCCAGCAGCCAACGCGGGACTACTACGCAGTATTTT.

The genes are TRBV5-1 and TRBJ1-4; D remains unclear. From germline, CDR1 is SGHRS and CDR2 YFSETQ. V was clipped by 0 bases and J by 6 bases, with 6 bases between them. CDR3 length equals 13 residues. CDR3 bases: TGCGCCAGCAGCTTGGTCGGGGATGAAAAACTGTTTTTT. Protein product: CASSLVGDEKLFF.

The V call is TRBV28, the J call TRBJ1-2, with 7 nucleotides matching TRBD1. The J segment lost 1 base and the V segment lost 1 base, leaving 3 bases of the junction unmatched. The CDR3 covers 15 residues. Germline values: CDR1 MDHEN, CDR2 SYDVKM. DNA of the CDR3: TGTGCCAGCAGTTTATACAGGGGTCTTAACTATGGCTACACCTTC. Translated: CASSLYRGLNYGYTF.

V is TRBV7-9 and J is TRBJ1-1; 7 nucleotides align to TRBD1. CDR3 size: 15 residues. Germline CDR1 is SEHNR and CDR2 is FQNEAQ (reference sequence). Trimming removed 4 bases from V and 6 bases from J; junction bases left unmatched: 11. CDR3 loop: CASSSQGTAISEAFF. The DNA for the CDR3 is TGTGCCAGCAGCTCTCAAGGGACAGCGATTTCTGAAGCTTTCTTT. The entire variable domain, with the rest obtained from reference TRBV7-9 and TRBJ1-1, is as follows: DTGVSQNPRHKITKRGQNVTFRCDPISEHNRLYWYRQTLGQGPEFLTYFQNEAQLEKSRLLSDRFSAERPKGSFSTLEIQRTEQGDSAMYLCASSSQGTAISEAFFGQGTRLTVV.

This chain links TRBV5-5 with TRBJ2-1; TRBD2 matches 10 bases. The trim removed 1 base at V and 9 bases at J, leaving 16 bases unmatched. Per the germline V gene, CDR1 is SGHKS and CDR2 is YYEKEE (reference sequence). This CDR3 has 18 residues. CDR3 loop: CASSLPLASGSSFGEQFF. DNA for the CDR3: TGTGCCAGCAGCTTGCCCCTGGCTAGCGGGAGTTCGTTCGGTGAGCAGTTCTTC.

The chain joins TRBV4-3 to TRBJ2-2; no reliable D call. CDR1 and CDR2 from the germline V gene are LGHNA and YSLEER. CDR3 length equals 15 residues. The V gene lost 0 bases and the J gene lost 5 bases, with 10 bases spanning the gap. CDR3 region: CASSQEGLLTGELFF. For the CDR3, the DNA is TGCGCCAGCAGCCAAGAAGGGCTGCTTACCGGGGAGCTGTTTTTT.

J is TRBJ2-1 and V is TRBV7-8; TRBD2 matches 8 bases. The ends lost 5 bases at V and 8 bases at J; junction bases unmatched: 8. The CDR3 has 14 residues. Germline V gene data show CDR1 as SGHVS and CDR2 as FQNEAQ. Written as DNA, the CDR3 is TGTGCCAGCAGCCCAGACGGGGGGGCCGATGAGCAGTTCTTC. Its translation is CASSPDGGADEQFF.

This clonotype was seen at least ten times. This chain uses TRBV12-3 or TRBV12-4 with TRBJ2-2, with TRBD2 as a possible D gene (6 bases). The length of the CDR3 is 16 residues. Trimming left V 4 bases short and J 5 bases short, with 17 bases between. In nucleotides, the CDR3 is TGTGCCAGCAGTTACGGGACTCTTGGTATAACCGGGGAGCTGTTTTTT. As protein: CASSYGTLGITGELFF.

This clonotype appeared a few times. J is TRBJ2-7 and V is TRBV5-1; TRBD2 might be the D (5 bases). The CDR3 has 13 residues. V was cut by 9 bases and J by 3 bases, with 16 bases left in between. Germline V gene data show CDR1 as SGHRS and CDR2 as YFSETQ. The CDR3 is CATHRGLIYEQYV. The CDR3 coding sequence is TGCGCCACCCACCGAGGACTGATCTACGAGCAGTACGTC.

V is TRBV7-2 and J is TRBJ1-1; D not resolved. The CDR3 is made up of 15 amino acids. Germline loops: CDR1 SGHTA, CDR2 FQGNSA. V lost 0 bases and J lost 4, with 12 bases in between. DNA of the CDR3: TGTGCCAGCAGCTTAGCCGGCATGCCGGGCACTGAAGCTTTCTTT. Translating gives CASSLAGMPGTEAFF.

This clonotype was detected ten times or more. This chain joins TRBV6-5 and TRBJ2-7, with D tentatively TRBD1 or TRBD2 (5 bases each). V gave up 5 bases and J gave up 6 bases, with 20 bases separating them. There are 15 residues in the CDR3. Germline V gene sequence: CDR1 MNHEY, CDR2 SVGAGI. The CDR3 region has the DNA TGTGCCAGCAGTCCCTTAGGGGAGACGGGTTTCGAGCAGTACTTC. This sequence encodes CASSPLGETGFEQYF.